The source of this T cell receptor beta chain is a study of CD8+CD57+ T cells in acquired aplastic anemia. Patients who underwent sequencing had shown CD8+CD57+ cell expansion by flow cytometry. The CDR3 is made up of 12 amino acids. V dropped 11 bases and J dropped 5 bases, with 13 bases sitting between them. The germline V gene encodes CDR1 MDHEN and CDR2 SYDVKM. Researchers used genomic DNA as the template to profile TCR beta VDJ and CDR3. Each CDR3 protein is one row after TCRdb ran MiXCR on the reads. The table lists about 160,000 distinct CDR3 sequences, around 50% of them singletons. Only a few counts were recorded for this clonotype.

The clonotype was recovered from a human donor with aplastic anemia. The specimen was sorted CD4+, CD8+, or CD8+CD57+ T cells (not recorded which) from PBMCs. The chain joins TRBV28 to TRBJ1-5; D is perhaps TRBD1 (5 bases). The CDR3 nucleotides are TGTGCCCTAGGGGACCTATATCAGCCCCAGCATTTT. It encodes CALGDLYQPQHF.